One sample yielded the 19 T cell receptor beta chains listed below, sequenced in a study of Graves' ophthalmopathy and Graves' hyperthyroidism. For repertoire sequencing, the TCR beta CDR3 regions were amplified from RNA transcripts. RT-PCR was first run with HTBI primers, then multiplex PCR in a second round. TCRdb re-derived calls from the multiplex PCR reads in MiXCR, one entry per CDR3 protein. The sample lists approximately 37,000 distinct CDR3 sequences; roughly half were seen once. What was sequenced was peripheral blood. The receptors were gathered from an adult man with Graves' ophthalmopathy.

V is TRBV4-3 and J is TRBJ2-7; D remains unclear. This CDR3 has 14 residues. From germline, CDR1 is LGHNA and CDR2 YSLEER. Trimming removed 0 bases from V and 4 bases from J, with 10 bases in between. The CDR3 region is CASSQDPGSYEQYF. CDR3 DNA: TGCGCCAGCAGCCAAGATCCGGGCAGTTACGAGCAGTACTTC.

This chain joins TRBV10-3 and TRBJ2-3, with D tentatively TRBD1 (5 bases). Trimming shortened V by 4 bases and J by 2 bases, and 10 bases separated the two germline ends. This CDR3 is 14 amino acids long. CDR1 ENHRY and CDR2 SYGVKD come from the germline V gene. CDR3 protein: CAISVQGNTDTQYF. CDR3 in DNA: TGTGCCATCAGTGTTCAGGGTAACACAGATACGCAGTATTTT.

This chain joins TRBV15 and TRBJ2-1, with 9 nucleotides matching TRBD2. V was clipped by 0 bases and J by 8 bases; unmatched bases: 5. This CDR3 contains 15 residues. Germline CDR1 reads LNHNV; CDR2 reads YYDKDF (reference sequence). The CDR3 protein is CATSRDDSGSYEQFF. The CDR3 bases are TGTGCCACCAGCAGAGATGATAGCGGGAGCTATGAGCAGTTCTTC.

This clonotype was recorded a few times. Just one base apart from a much larger clone, this may be a read error. This chain uses TRBV11-3 with TRBJ2-1; tentative D call: TRBD2 (7 bases). The V gene lost 1 base and the J gene lost 9 bases, with 16 bases spanning the gap. In germline, CDR1 is SGHNT, CDR2 YENEEA. The CDR3 runs 15 residues. The CDR3 nucleotides are TGTGCCAGCAGCTTAGGGCGGGGGCCGGGTCGTGAGCAGTTCTTC. This sequence encodes CASSLGRGPGREQFF.

The chain carries TRBV6-1 and TRBJ2-5; 9 positions agree with TRBD2. Germline V CDR1 and CDR2: MNHNS, SASEGT. The CDR3 loop spans 16 amino acids. V dropped 4 bases and J dropped 5; count of bases not matched to a gene: 11. CDR3 DNA sequence: TGTGCCAGCAGTGCCCACGGGCTAGCGGGGAAGGAGACCCAGTACTTC. Residues: CASSAHGLAGKETQYF.

A note on this clonotype: A read error may be the cause here, since a much bigger clone is one base away. The rearrangement joins TRBV28 to TRBJ2-3, with 13 bases lining up with TRBD2. The CDR3 runs 15 residues. Germline loops: CDR1 MDHEN, CDR2 SYDVKM. Written as DNA, the CDR3 is TGTGCCGGCAGGGGGGGACTAGCGGGGACAGATACGCAGTATTTT. Translation: CAGRGGLAGTDTQYF.

The V and J genes are TRBV7-2 and TRBJ2-1; D not resolved. V was trimmed by 5 bases and J by 4 bases, leaving 6 bases between them. CDR3 size: 12 residues. CDR1 and CDR2 from the germline V gene are SGHTA and FQGNSA. CDR3 sequence (DNA): TGTGCCAGCAGCCCGCGATACAATGAGCAGTTCTTC. Residues: CASSPRYNEQFF.

The J gene is TRBJ1-2, the V gene TRBV4-2; the D is unclear. CDR1 LGHNA and CDR2 YNFKEQ come from the germline V gene. This CDR3 has 14 residues. The germline V and J ends were trimmed by 1 base and 2 bases, with 8 bases remaining between them. CDR3 bases: TGTGCCAGCAGCCAAGGCAGAGACAACTATGGCTACACCTTC. It codes for CASSQGRDNYGYTF.

The table lists this clonotype with many counts. The rearrangement joins TRBV6-2 or TRBV6-3 to TRBJ2-1; 13 bases are shared with TRBD2. This CDR3 spans 18 amino acids. The ends lost 0 bases at V and 9 bases at J; junction bases unmatched: 11. Germline V lookup: CDR1 MNHEY, CDR2 SVGEGT. CDR3 bases: TGTGCCAGCAGTTACTCGAATAGGAGGACTAGCGGGGGAGGTGAGCAGTTCTTC. This sequence encodes CASSYSNRRTSGGGEQFF.

This chain links TRBV12-3 or TRBV12-4 with TRBJ1-2; 8 bases agree with TRBD1. The CDR3 is made up of 14 amino acids. J lost 4 bases, V lost 6 bases, and 7 bases had no gene match. The CDR3 DNA sequence: TGTGCCAGCAGCCCCGGGACAGGAACCTATGGCTACACCTTC. This gives the protein CASSPGTGTYGYTF.

This clonotype was counted at least ten times. The chain carries TRBV11-3 and TRBJ2-1; D is perhaps TRBD1 or TRBD2 (5 bases each). The V end was cut by 2 bases, the J end by 8 bases, with 13 bases between. The CDR3 consists of 14 residues. Germline assignment: CDR1 SGHNT and CDR2 YENEEA. The CDR3 sequence is CASSLRVGADEQFF. The DNA of the CDR3 is TGTGCCAGCAGCTTAAGGGTCGGGGCGGATGAGCAGTTCTTC. Drawing the rest from reference TRBV11-3 and TRBJ2-1, the complete variable domain is EAGVVQSPRYKIIEKKQPVAFWCNPISGHNTLYWYLQNLGQGPELLIRYENEEAVDDSQLPKDRFSAERLKGVDSTLKIQPAELGDSAVYLCASSLRVGADEQFFGPGTRLTVL.

J is TRBJ2-3 and V is TRBV7-2; 11 bases fit TRBD2. CDR1 and CDR2 (germline): SGHTA, FQGNSA. V gave up 2 bases and J gave up 4 bases; unmatched junction bases: 2. The CDR3 totals 15 residues. The CDR3 protein is CASSLTSGGADTQYF. Written as DNA, the CDR3 is TGTGCCAGCAGCTTAACTAGCGGGGGAGCAGATACGCAGTATTTT.

V and J are TRBV12-3 or TRBV12-4 and TRBJ2-1; 12 nucleotides line up with TRBD2. The junction had 9 bases not matched to a gene; V was cut back by 3 bases and J by 9 bases. CDR3 length: 16 residues. The CDR3 bases are TGTGCCAGCAGTTTTAGTCTGACTAGCGGGAGTCCTGAGCAGTTCTTC. Translation gives CASSFSLTSGSPEQFF.

The V and J genes are TRBV7-2 and TRBJ1-5, with D uncertain. The V gene lost 2 bases and the J gene lost 5 bases, with 13 bases spanning the gap. This CDR3 has 15 amino acids. CDR1 and CDR2 (germline): SGHTA, FQGNSA. CDR3 nucleotide sequence: TGTGCCAGCAGCTTATTAGGGCGTGTAGATCAGCCCCAGCATTTT. Protein sequence: CASSLLGRVDQPQHF.

This clonotype was observed once. The rearrangement uses TRBV2 and TRBJ2-1; 10 bases are a match to TRBD2. There are 18 residues in the CDR3. Germline CDR1 is SNHLY and CDR2 is FYNNEI. The junction had 18 bases not matched to a gene; V was cut back by 4 bases and J by 9 bases. The CDR3 bases are TGTGCCAGCAGTGGCCTTGCTAGCGGGAGACGGGGGGCTAGTGAGCAGTTCTTC. It translates to CASSGLASGRRGASEQFF.

This clonotype appeared a single time. Germline and junction disagree at one end, which may indicate a read error. This chain connects TRBV7-7 to TRBJ2-2; D is unclear. The CDR3 contains 13 residues. The germline CDR1 and CDR2 sequences are SSHAT and FNYEAQ (reference sequence). The CDR3 DNA reads TGTGCTAGCAGCAAGCTAACCGCCGGGGAGCTGTTTTTT. As protein: CASSKLTAGELFF. The variable domain in full, with the rest retrieved from reference TRBV7-7 and TRBJ2-2, is GAGVSQSPRYKVTKRGQDVTLRCDPISSHATLYWYQQALGQGPEFLTYFNYEAQPDKSGLPSDRFSAERPEGSISTLTIQRTEQRDSAMYRCASSKLTAGELFFGEGSRLTVL.

As to this clonotype: A much bigger clone sits one base away, suggesting this may be a read error. The V and J genes are TRBV12-2 and TRBJ1-5; the D segment call TRBD1 is taken from the table without a DNA check. TRBV12-2 counts as a pseudogene. The CDR3 covers 17 residues. CDR3: CASRLPRKGGAYQPQHF. As DNA, the CDR3 is TGTGCAAGTCGCTTACCCCGGAAGGGGGGGGCGTATCAGCCCCAGCATTTT.

This clonotype showed up many times. This chain links TRBV6-5 with TRBJ2-1, with D perhaps TRBD1 or TRBD2 (6 bases each). Germline loops: CDR1 MNHEY, CDR2 SVGAGI. This CDR3 region has 16 residues. V was cut by 4 bases and J by 5 bases, with 18 bases left in between. As DNA, the CDR3 is TGTGCCAGCAGTTCCACCTTAGTGGGGGGCCACAATGAGCAGTTCTTC. This encodes CASSSTLVGGHNEQFF.

This chain joins TRBV7-9 and TRBJ2-1; 8 bases align to TRBD1. V lost 5 bases to trimming and J lost 7 bases; unmatched junction nucleotides: 10. The CDR3 length is 15 residues. Germline-derived CDR1 and CDR2 are SEHNR and FQNEAQ (reference sequence). The CDR3 bases are TGTGCCAGCAGCACCAGACAGGGGATGTTTAATGAGCAGTTCTTC. This sequence encodes CASSTRQGMFNEQFF.